Below, 14 T cell receptor beta chains from the same sample are listed, as sequenced in a study of cytomegalovirus exposure and HLA in healthy donors. It was with 60 Vbeta and 13 Jbeta primers that the PCR ran. TCRdb's copy holds only in-frame clones and misses some; the assay was immunoSEQ multiplex PCR. This table has some 57,000 clones, 45% to 70% appearing once. Input material: PBMCs. The receptors originated from a human donor in good health.

This clone was observed a handful of times. The chain combines TRBV18 with TRBJ2-4; the match to TRBD1 covers 11 bases. The CDR3 totals 15 residues. Germline CDR1 KGHSH, CDR2 LQKENI. The J segment lost 7 bases and the V segment lost 5 bases, leaving 7 bases of the junction unmatched. The CDR3 loop reads CASSTAGTGGNIQYF. The CDR3 DNA sequence: TGTGCCAGCTCAACCGCCGGGACAGGGGGGAACATTCAGTACTTC.

The chain combines TRBV14 with TRBJ2-1, with 7 bases matching TRBD2. CDR3 length: 15 residues. Germline V gene sequence: CDR1 SGHDN, CDR2 FVKESK. V gave up 0 bases and J gave up 5 bases; unmatched junction bases: 4. This CDR3 is CASSQDWGGHNEQFF. The CDR3 bases are TGTGCCAGCAGCCAAGATTGGGGGGGACACAATGAGCAGTTCTTC.

The chain has TRBV5-1 and TRBJ2-3, with 7 bases that match TRBD1. Germline V CDR1 and CDR2: SGHRS, YFSETQ. The J segment lost 2 bases and the V segment lost 0 bases, leaving 3 bases of the junction unmatched. This CDR3 region has 15 residues. The CDR3 nucleotides read TGCGCCAGCAGCTTGGGACAGGGAAACACAGATACGCAGTATTTT. Translated, it gives CASSLGQGNTDTQYF.

This chain joins TRBV19 and TRBJ1-1; 7 bases align to TRBD1. The CDR3 contains 14 residues. Per germline, CDR1 LNHDA and CDR2 SQIVND (reference sequence). The ends lost 5 bases at V and 4 bases at J; junction bases unmatched: 7. CDR3 in amino acids: CASSARQGGTEAFF. The DNA for the CDR3 is TGTGCCAGTAGTGCTCGACAGGGTGGCACTGAAGCTTTCTTT.

This clone showed up just a few times. Other nucleotide sequences from this sample produce the same CDR3. The chain is built from TRBV6-1 and TRBJ1-5; no clear D. Germline V gene data show CDR1 as MNHNS and CDR2 as SASEGT. V lost 7 bases to trimming and J lost 0 bases, with 13 bases between them. The CDR3 has 15 residues. CDR3 in DNA: TGTGCCAGCATCTTTAGTAGAACTAGCAATCAGCCCCAGCATTTT. Translated: CASIFSRTSNQPQHF.

This clone has just a few counts. This chain links TRBV6-5 with TRBJ1-3, with 7 positions matching TRBD1. Germline loops: CDR1 MNHEY, CDR2 SVGAGI. The CDR3 sequence is 16 residues long. Trimming cost V 4 bases and J 0 bases; bases outside gene matches: 6. CDR3 amino acids: CASSSLDRLSGNTIYF. In DNA form, the CDR3 reads TGTGCCAGCAGTTCATTGGACAGGCTCTCTGGAAACACCATATATTTT.

This clone was counted between two and nine times. The chain carries TRBV2 and TRBJ1-5; 8 bases match TRBD1. The CDR3 covers 14 residues. CDR1 and CDR2 from the germline V gene are SNHLY and FYNNEI. Trimming took 6 bases from V and 1 from J; bases not matched to a gene: 2. The CDR3 region has the DNA TGTGCCAGCAGCTGGACAGGGAGCAATCAGCCCCAGCATTTT. This codes for CASSWTGSNQPQHF.

This chain uses TRBV6-6 with TRBJ2-2; D is undetermined. The CDR3 is 15 amino acids. Trimming removed 6 bases at V and 0 bases at J, with 11 bases between. Germline assignment: CDR1 MNHNY and CDR2 SVGAGI (reference sequence). The CDR3 here is CASSSSDSNTGELFF. DNA for the CDR3: TGTGCCAGCAGCTCCTCAGACTCGAACACCGGGGAGCTGTTTTTT.

The V and J genes are TRBV29-1 and TRBJ1-1; D is uncertain. Germline lookup yields CDR1 SQVTM and CDR2 ANQGSEA. The V and J ends lost 7 bases and 0 bases respectively, with 9 bases between them. The CDR3 has 12 residues. The CDR3 sequence: CSGSYLNTEAFF. The CDR3 DNA follows: TGCAGCGGAAGTTACTTGAACACTGAAGCTTTCTTT.

The chain is built from TRBV12-5 and TRBJ1-1; possibly TRBD1 for D (5 bases). CDR3 size: 18 residues. CDR1 and CDR2 from the germline V gene are LGHNT and FRNRAP. Deletions cut 9 bases from V and 4 bases from J, with 30 bases between. For the CDR3, the DNA is TGTGCTAGCGGTCCTTCGACGCAGGGCTTTTCCCCGGTCACTGAAGCTTTCTTT. Protein product: CASGPSTQGFSPVTEAFF. The variable domain in full, completed from reference TRBV12-5 and TRBJ1-1, reads DARVTQTPRHKVTEMGQEVTMRCQPILGHNTVFWYRQTMMQGLELLAYFRNRAPLDDSGMPKDRFSAEMPDATLATLKIQPSEPRDSAVYFCASGPSTQGFSPVTEAFFGQGTRLTVV.

The sample holds a few counts of this clone. V is TRBV6-5 and J is TRBJ2-7, with TRBD2 matching over 8 bases. The CDR3 is made up of 15 amino acids. The J segment lost 1 base and the V segment lost 2 bases, leaving 4 bases of the junction unmatched. Germline assignment: CDR1 MNHEY and CDR2 SVGAGI. The CDR3 bases are TGTGCCAGCAGTTACGGAACGGGGGGGTCCTACGAGCAGTACTTC. Translated, it gives CASSYGTGGSYEQYF.

V usage is TRBV29-1 and J usage is TRBJ2-7; D uncertain. CDR1 and CDR2 from the germline V gene are SQVTM and ANQGSEA. Trimming removed 5 bases at V and 3 bases at J, with 14 bases between. This CDR3 comprises 13 residues. CDR3 coding DNA: TGCAGCGTTTCAAAAGTGGGCAGCTACGAGCAGTACTTC. Its translation is CSVSKVGSYEQYF.

V usage is TRBV6-5 and J usage is TRBJ1-2; D gene uncertain. Germline CDR1 and CDR2: MNHEY and SVGAGI. There are 15 residues in the CDR3. V was trimmed by 0 bases and J by 10 bases, leaving 18 bases between them. CDR3 in DNA: TGTGCCAGCAGTTACTCCGGCAGGAAAAGTGAAATCTACACCTTC. Its protein is CASSYSGRKSEIYTF.

V is TRBV29-1 and J is TRBJ2-3; 9 bases fit TRBD2. Germline CDR1 is SQVTM and CDR2 is ANQGSEA. J was trimmed by 4 bases and V by 4 bases; bases with no gene match: 3. This CDR3 is 13 amino acids long. The CDR3 reads CSVGAGGSDTQYF. The CDR3 region has the DNA TGCAGCGTTGGAGCGGGGGGTTCAGATACGCAGTATTTT.